This TCR beta chain emerged from a study of OX40 agonist ivuxolimab in advanced cancers. Background on the study: Patients were 82.7% male with ages roughly 23 to 79, mean 60.

The CDR3 runs to 14 residues. The junction had 6 bases not matched to a gene; V was cut back by 5 bases and J by 4 bases. Per the germline V gene, CDR1 is MNHEY and CDR2 is SVGAGI. Produced via immunoSEQ multiplex PCR; TCRdb's table is partial and in-frame only. The table shows about 27,000 clones, with over 70% occurring only once. About this clone itself: Its specificity is not known.

General study results and limits: Blood T cells, both CD4+ and CD8+, expanded clonally by week 6 at 0.1 to 3.0 mg/kg. People who partly responded at 0.1-3.0 mg/kg had some of the least clonal expansion seen. Among some nonresponders, normalized T-cell clonal expansion was also low.

This chain connects TRBV6-5 to TRBJ1-2; TRBD1 agrees at 8 bases. Specimen: CD4+ or CD8+ T cells sorted from blood, collected in a trial of the OX40 agonist ivuxolimab. The sequence was obtained from an adult with an advanced solid tumor such as melanoma, head and neck, liver or kidney cancer. Here the CDR3 DNA reads TGTGCCAGCAGTAACCCAGGACAGGGCTATGGCTACACCTTC. Translating it yields CASSNPGQGYGYTF.